This T cell receptor beta chain was captured by sequencing in a study of T cell responses to AZD1222 COVID-19 vaccine. Study results and limitations: When two AZD1222 doses had been given, Spike-specific TCR breadth and depth rose. There were mostly white British donors and more females than males, and clonal diversity was possibly underestimated. Repertoires were obtained solely post-peak T cell response.

A remark on this clone: Its cognate antigen is unknown.

Profiling relied on immunoSEQ multiplex PCR, and the TCRdb table lists in-frame clones only, not all of them. Here the sample spans around 94,000 clones, 85% being singletons. Germline-derived CDR1 and CDR2 are MGHRA and YSYEKL. With 6 bases clipped from V and 3 bases from J, the junction kept 6 bases outside the gene matches. The CDR3 runs 14 residues. The origin of this receptor is an adult who received the AZD1222 COVID-19 vaccine. Material: peripheral blood, obtained 28 days after the second AZD1222 dose. The chain carries TRBV4-1 and TRBJ1-2, with 8 bases aligning to TRBD1. CDR3 residues: CASRFGTGHYGYTF. The DNA for the CDR3 is TGCGCCAGCAGGTTTGGGACAGGCCACTATGGCTACACCTTC.